This T cell receptor beta chain was captured by sequencing in a study of shared clonotypes between healthy human individuals. Subsets obtained from CD4+ cells comprised CD45RA+ naive and CD45RA-negative memory cells. DNA at roughly 0.2 ug, around 30,000 T cell genomes, went into sorted-subset replicate PCRs. Assay: immunoSEQ multiplex PCR; the TCRdb copy retains only in-frame clones and omits some. Here the sample spans approximately 2.3 million clones, 85% to 95% being singletons. The CDR3 totals 16 residues. Germline loops: CDR1 SGHVS, CDR2 FQNEAQ. J was trimmed by 3 bases and V by 5 bases; bases with no gene match: 12.

This sequence joins TRBV7-8 and TRBJ1-1; TRBD1 aligns across 7 bases. The receptor's source is a man in his late teens or twenties in good health. Some clones in this sample may be carry-over from other donors' samples. Source material: naive CD4+ T cells from PBMCs. Subset described: CD45RA+ positively selected. In DNA, the CDR3 is TGTGCCAGCAGCATACGACAGGGTATGATGGACACTGAAGCTTTCTTT. Translating gives CASSIRQGMMDTEAFF.